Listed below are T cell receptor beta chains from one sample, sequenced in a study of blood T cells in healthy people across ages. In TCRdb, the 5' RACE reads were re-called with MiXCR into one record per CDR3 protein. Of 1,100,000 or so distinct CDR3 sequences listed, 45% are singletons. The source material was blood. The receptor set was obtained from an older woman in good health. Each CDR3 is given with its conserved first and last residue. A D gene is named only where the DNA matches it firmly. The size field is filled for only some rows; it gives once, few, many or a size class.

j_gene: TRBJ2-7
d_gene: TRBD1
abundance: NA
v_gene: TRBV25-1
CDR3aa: CASSERGQGSYEQYF
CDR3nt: TGTGCCAGCAGTGAAAGAGGACAGGGGTCCTACGAGCAGTACTTC

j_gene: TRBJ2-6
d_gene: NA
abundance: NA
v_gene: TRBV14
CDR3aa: CASSLSGAGTNVLTF
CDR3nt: TGTGCCAGCAGCCTATCGGGAGCTGGGACCAACGTCCTGACTTTC

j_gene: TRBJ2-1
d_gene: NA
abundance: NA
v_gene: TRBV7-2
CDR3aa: CASSFRRGNEQFF
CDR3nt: TGTGCCAGCAGCTTCCGCAGGGGAAATGAGCAGTTCTTC

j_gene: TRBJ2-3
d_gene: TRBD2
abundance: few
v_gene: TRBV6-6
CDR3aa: CASAAGFTDTQYF
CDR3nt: TGTGCCAGCGCAGCGGGGTTCACAGATACGCAGTATTTT

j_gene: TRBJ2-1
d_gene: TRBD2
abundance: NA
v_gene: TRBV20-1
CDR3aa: CSATRLAGPYNEQFF
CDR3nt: TGCAGTGCTACCCGACTAGCGGGGCCATACAATGAGCAGTTCTTC

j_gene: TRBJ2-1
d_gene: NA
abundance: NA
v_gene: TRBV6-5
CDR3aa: CASSDSRRNEQFF
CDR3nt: TGTGCCAGCAGTGACTCGCGACGGAATGAGCAGTTCTTC

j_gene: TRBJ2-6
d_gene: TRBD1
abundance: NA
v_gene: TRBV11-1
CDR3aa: CASSLGTGGASGANVLTF
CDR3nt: TGTGCCAGCAGCTTAGGGACAGGGGGGGCCTCTGGGGCCAACGTCCTGACTTTC

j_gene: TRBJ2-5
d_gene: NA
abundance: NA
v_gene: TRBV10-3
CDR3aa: CAISDDSVTEQYF
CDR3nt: TGTGCCATCAGTGATGACTCGGTCACTGAGCAGTACTTC

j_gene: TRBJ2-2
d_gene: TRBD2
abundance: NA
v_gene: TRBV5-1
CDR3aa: CASSLSSGKTGELFF
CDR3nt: TGCGCCAGCAGCTTGTCTAGCGGGAAAACCGGGGAGCTGTTTTTT

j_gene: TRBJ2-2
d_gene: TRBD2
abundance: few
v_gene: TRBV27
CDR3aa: CASSFSSGRADTGELFF
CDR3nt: TGTGCCAGCAGTTTTTCTAGCGGGAGGGCCGACACCGGGGAGCTGTTTTTT

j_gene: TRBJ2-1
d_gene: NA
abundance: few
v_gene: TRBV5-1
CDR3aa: CASSLASGWYNEQFF
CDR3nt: TGCGCCAGCAGCTTGGCATCAGGGTGGTACAATGAGCAGTTCTTC

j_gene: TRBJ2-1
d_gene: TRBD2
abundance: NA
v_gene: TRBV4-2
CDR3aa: CASSPSVAGDNEQFF
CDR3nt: TGTGCCAGCAGCCCTTCGGTAGCGGGGGACAATGAGCAGTTCTTC

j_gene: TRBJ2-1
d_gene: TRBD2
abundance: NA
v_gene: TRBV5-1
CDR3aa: CASSLTLTSGDYNEQFF
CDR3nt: TGCGCCAGCAGCTTGACATTAACTAGCGGGGACTACAATGAGCAGTTCTTC

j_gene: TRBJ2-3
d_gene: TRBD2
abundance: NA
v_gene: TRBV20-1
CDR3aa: CSATSGVGVTDTQYF
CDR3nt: TGCAGTGCTACTAGCGGAGTGGGGGTCACAGATACGCAGTATTTT

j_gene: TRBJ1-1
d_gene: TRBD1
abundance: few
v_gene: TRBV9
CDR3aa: CASSFTGANTEAFF
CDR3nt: TGTGCCAGCAGCTTTACAGGGGCGAACACTGAAGCTTTCTTT

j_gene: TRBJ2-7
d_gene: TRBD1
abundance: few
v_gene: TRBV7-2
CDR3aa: CASSVPGQSYEQYF
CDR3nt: TGTGCCAGCAGCGTACCGGGACAGTCCTACGAGCAGTACTTC

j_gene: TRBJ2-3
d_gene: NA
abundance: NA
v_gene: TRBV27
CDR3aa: CASSSTLDTQYF
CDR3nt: TGTGCCAGCAGTTCCACACTGGATACGCAGTATTTT

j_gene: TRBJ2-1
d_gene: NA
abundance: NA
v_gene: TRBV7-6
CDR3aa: CASSPDSTSRNEQFF
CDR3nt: TGTGCCAGCAGCCCGGACTCAACCTCTCGAAATGAGCAGTTCTTC

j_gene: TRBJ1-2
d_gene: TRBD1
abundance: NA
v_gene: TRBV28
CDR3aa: CASSLRAQGADGYTF
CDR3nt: TGTGCCAGCAGTTTAAGGGCCCAGGGGGCAGATGGCTACACCTTC

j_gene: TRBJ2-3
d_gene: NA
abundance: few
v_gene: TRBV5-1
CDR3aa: CASSPPGDTTDTQYF
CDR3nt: TGCGCCAGCAGCCCACCCGGAGACACCACAGATACGCAGTATTTT

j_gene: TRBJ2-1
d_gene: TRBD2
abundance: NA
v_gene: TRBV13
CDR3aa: CASSLGLAGIYNEQVF
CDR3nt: TGTGCCAGCAGCTTAGGACTAGCGGGGATCTACAATGAGCAGGTCTTC

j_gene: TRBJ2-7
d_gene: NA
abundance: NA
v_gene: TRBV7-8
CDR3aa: CASSLERDGYEQYF
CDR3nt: TGTGCCAGCAGCTTAGAGAGGGACGGCTACGAGCAGTACTTC

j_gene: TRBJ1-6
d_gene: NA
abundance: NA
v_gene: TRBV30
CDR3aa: CAWTTVSYNSPLHF
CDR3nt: TGTGCCTGGACTACGGTCTCCTATAATTCACCCCTCCACTTT

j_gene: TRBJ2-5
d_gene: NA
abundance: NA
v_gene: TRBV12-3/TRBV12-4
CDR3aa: CASSLSALETQYF
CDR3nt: TGTGCCAGCAGTTTAAGCGCCCTGGAGACCCAGTACTTC

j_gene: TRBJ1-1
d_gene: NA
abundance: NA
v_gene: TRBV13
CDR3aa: CASSSHLQVNTEAFF
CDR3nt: TGTGCCAGCAGCTCTCATTTACAGGTGAACACTGAAGCTTTCTTT

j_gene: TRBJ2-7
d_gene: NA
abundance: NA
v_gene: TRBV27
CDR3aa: CASSLSVGGSYEQYF
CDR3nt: TGTGCCAGCAGTTTATCGGTAGGTGGATCCTACGAGCAGTACTTC

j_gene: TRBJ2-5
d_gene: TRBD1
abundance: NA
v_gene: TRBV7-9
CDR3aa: CASSSDRNRGETQYF
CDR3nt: TGTGCCAGCAGCTCCGACAGAAACAGGGGTGAGACCCAGTACTTC

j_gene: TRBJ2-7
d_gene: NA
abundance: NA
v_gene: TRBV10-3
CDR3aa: CAISERYNEQYF
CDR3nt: TGTGCCATCAGTGAGCGCTACAATGAGCAGTACTTC

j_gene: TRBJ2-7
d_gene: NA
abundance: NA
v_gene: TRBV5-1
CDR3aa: CASSLGPSSQRSYEQYF
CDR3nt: TGCGCCAGCAGCTTGGGCCCCTCCAGCCAACGCTCCTACGAGCAGTACTTC

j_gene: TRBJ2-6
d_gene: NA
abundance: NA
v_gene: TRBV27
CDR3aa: CASLSRNSGANVLTF
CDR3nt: TGTGCCAGCCTCTCCCGGAACTCTGGGGCCAACGTCCTGACTTTC

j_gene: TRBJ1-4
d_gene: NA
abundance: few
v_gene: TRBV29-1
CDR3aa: CSVETDQNEKLFF
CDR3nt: TGCAGCGTTGAGACAGACCAAAATGAAAAACTGTTTTTT

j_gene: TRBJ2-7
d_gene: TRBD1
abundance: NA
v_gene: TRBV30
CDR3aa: CAWSRQGAREQYF
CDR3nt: TGTGCCTGGAGTCGACAGGGGGCGAGGGAGCAGTACTTC

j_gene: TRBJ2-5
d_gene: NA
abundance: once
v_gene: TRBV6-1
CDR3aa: CASIRTSGGTQYF
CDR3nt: TGTGCCAGCATCAGAACCTCTGGGGGGACCCAGTACTTC

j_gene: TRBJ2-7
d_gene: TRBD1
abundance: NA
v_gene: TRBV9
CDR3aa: CASSVDGTGTHEQYF
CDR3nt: TGTGCCAGCAGCGTAGATGGGACAGGGACCCACGAGCAGTACTTC

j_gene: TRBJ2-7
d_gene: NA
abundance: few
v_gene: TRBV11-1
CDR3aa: CASSYTETVLSYEQYF
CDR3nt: TGTGCCAGCAGCTACACGGAGACAGTCCTTTCCTACGAGCAGTACTTC

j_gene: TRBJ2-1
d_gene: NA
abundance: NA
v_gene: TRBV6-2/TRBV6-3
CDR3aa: CASSTGTGKQFF
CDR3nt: TGTGCCAGCAGCACCGGGACGGGCAAGCAGTTCTTC

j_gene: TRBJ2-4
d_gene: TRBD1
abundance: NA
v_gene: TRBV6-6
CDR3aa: CASSYGTGTLAKNIQYF
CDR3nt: TGTGCCAGCAGTTACGGGACAGGTACTTTAGCCAAAAACATTCAGTACTTC

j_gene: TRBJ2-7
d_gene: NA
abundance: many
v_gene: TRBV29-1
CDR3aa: CSVGGTLYEQYF
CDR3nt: TGCAGCGTTGGGGGTACCCTTTACGAGCAGTACTTC

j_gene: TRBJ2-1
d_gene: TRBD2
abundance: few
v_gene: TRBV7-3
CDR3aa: CASSLTAGVSEQFF
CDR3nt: TGTGCCAGCAGCTTAACGGCGGGAGTAAGTGAGCAGTTCTTC

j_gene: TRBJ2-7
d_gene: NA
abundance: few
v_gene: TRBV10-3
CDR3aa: CAIKLGPEQYF
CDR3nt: TGTGCCATCAAATTGGGTCCCGAGCAGTACTTC